This entry lists 25 T cell receptor beta chains sequenced from one sample in a study of shared clonotypes between healthy human individuals (TCRdb year 2020). Library preparation was by the immunoSEQ multiplex PCR assay. Imported from immuneACCESS, the table was reduced by TCRdb to in-frame sequences with V and J called. These copies leave out some clones; in studies compared against another copy, an unresolved V gene accounts for under half, and the cause of the remainder is not known. Counted in this sample were a few hundred thousand clones; around 90% of them appeared once. Together, the top ten hold around 16% of the sample. Sequencing was carried out using memory CD8+ T cells sorted from blood. The cell subset or site label of this sample denotes: CD45RO+ cells pooled with CCR7-negative TemRA cells. The receptors originated from a man aged 18 to 35 in good health.

The rearrangement joins TRBV5-5 to TRBJ1-1, with no clear D. V lost 0 bases, J lost 4 bases, and 10 bases lay in between. CDR3 length: 14 residues. In germline, CDR1 is SGHKS, CDR2 YYEKEE (reference sequence). CDR3 DNA: TGTGCCAGCAGCTTGGCCAGGTTTGGCACTGAAGCTTTCTTT. It specifies CASSLARFGTEAFF.

The genes are TRBV7-9 and TRBJ2-7, with 11 positions matching TRBD1. The CDR3 runs 15 residues. The V and J ends lost 0 bases and 4 bases, in that order; junction bases with no gene match: 2. From germline, CDR1 is SEHNR and CDR2 FQNEAQ (reference sequence). The CDR3 sequence is CASSLAGQGAYEQYF. In DNA, the CDR3 is TGTGCCAGCAGCTTAGCTGGACAGGGGGCTTACGAGCAGTACTTC.

This chain uses TRBV9 with TRBJ1-2, with a tentative D call TRBD1 (5 bases). The V gene's germline CDR1 is SGDLS and CDR2 YYNGEE. This CDR3 has 14 amino acids. V was pared by 2 bases and J by 4 bases, with 12 bases between. CDR3 residues: CASSVEGTGYGYTF. The CDR3 coding sequence is TGTGCCAGCAGCGTCGAGGGGACGGGCTATGGCTACACCTTC.

This chain joins TRBV7-9 and TRBJ2-7, with a possible D match to TRBD1 (6 bases). Trimming took off 5 bases at V and 0 bases at J, with 20 bases between the two ends. This CDR3 region has 17 residues. Germline loops: CDR1 SEHNR, CDR2 FQNEAQ (reference sequence). This chain's CDR3 is CASSEDTAGVSSYEQYF. In DNA, the CDR3 is TGTGCCAGCAGCGAAGACACGGCAGGGGTGAGCTCCTACGAGCAGTACTTC.

This chain links TRBV4-1 with TRBJ2-4; a possible D gene is TRBD1 (6 bases). CDR3 length: 15 amino acids. The V gene lost 3 bases and the J gene lost 9 bases, with 18 bases spanning the gap. Per germline, CDR1 MGHRA and CDR2 YSYEKL. The CDR3 nucleotides read TGCGCCAGCAGCCATCAGGACAGTCATGGAAGCATTCAGTACTTC. As protein: CASSHQDSHGSIQYF.

The chain combines TRBV27 with TRBJ2-7, with 8 bases that match TRBD2. Germline loops: CDR1 MNHEY, CDR2 SMNVEV (reference sequence). V trimming: 4 bases; J trimming: 5 bases; junction bases outside the gene matches: 10. This CDR3 is 15 amino acids long. The CDR3 DNA reads as TGTGCCAGCAGTTGGGACGGGGGGGCCACAAACGAGCAGTACTTC. Translating it yields CASSWDGGATNEQYF.

This chain connects TRBV6-5 to TRBJ2-1; either TRBD1 or TRBD2 may supply D (5 bases each). Trimming shortened V by 6 bases and J by 7 bases, and 16 bases separated the two germline ends. Germline lookup yields CDR1 MNHEY and CDR2 SVGAGI. The CDR3 spans 14 residues. CDR3 residues: CASSIEGTVNEQFF. In DNA, the CDR3 is TGTGCCAGCAGCATAGAGGGGACGGTGAATGAGCAGTTCTTC.

This chain connects TRBV19 to TRBJ1-6; D gene unclear. Germline lookup yields CDR1 LNHDA and CDR2 SQIVND (reference sequence). The CDR3 extends over 12 amino acids. V was shortened by 11 bases and J by 8 bases, with 13 bases between the two germline ends. The CDR3 protein is CAFRMGHSPLHF. DNA for the CDR3: TGTGCCTTTCGGATGGGTCATTCACCCCTCCACTTT.

The CDR3 protein is CASSAYGYEQYF. DNA for the CDR3: TGTGCCAGCAGTGCGTACGGCTACGAGCAGTACTTC. The chain employs TRBV6-1 and TRBJ2-7, with D unresolved. V lost 4 bases, J lost 3 bases, and 7 bases lay in between. The CDR3 totals 12 residues. CDR1 is MNHNS and CDR2 is SASEGT in the germline V gene.

The rearrangement joins TRBV19 to TRBJ2-5; 7 bases are a match to TRBD1. V shed 0 bases and J 1 base; nucleotides not matched to a gene: 8. Germline V CDR1 and CDR2: LNHDA, SQIVND (reference sequence). The length of the CDR3 is 17 residues. This chain's CDR3 is CASSIDLEDRSQETQYF. For the CDR3, the DNA is TGTGCCAGTAGTATAGATCTTGAGGACAGGAGCCAAGAGACCCAGTACTTC. The full variable domain, completed using reference TRBV19 and TRBJ2-5, is DGGITQSPKYLFRKEGQNVTLSCEQNLNHDAMYWYRQDPGQGLRLIYYSQIVNDFQKGDIAEGYSVSREKKESFPLTVTSAQKNPTAFYLCASSIDLEDRSQETQYFGPGTRLLVL.

This chain connects TRBV19 to TRBJ1-5; 10 bases match TRBD1. The CDR3 totals 17 residues. Germline loops: CDR1 LNHDA, CDR2 SQIVND (reference sequence). With 8 bases clipped from V and 1 base from J, the junction kept 11 bases outside the gene matches. CDR3 sequence (DNA): TGTGCCAGTGGGACTGGGGACAGGGGACTAAGCAATCAGCCCCAGCATTTT. This gives the protein CASGTGDRGLSNQPQHF.

The J gene is TRBJ2-7, the V gene TRBV9, with D possibly being TRBD1 (6 bases). Trimming pared 3 bases from V and 0 bases from J, leaving 16 bases between. CDR1 and CDR2 from the germline V gene are SGDLS and YYNGEE. The CDR3 is 16 amino acids. CDR3 DNA sequence: TGTGCCAGCAGCGCTGGCAGGGGAGTGAGCTCCTACGAGCAGTACTTC. Translated, it gives CASSAGRGVSSYEQYF.

This clone turned up a few times. The gene calls are TRBV6-4 and TRBJ2-5; D not certain. The V end lost 0 bases, the J end lost 0 bases, and 17 bases lay between the germline ends. This CDR3 contains 18 residues. CDR1 is MRHNA, CDR2 SNTAGT, per germline. The CDR3 bases are TGTGCCAGCAGTGACTCGATTCGGCCACCCGCCGACCAAGAGACCCAGTACTTC. It codes for CASSDSIRPPADQETQYF.

A note on this clone: The junction and the germline gene differ at one end; a read error may be behind it. V usage is TRBV10-3 and J usage is TRBJ2-7; TRBD2 aligns across 11 bases. Germline V gives CDR1 ENHRY, CDR2 SYGVKD. This CDR3 is 12 amino acids long. For the CDR3, the DNA is TGTGCCATCAGTGAGCCGGGGACTAGCGGATCATTC. It translates to CAISEPGTSGSF.

This clone was observed once. The V call is TRBV6-5, the J call TRBJ1-1, with D tentatively TRBD1 (6 bases). Trimming removed 3 bases at V and 1 base at J, with 9 bases between. The CDR3 loop spans 14 amino acids. CDR1 MNHEY and CDR2 SVGAGI come from the germline V gene. The CDR3 loop is CASSYNRENTEAFF. DNA of the CDR3: TGTGCCAGCAGTTATAACAGGGAGAACACTGAAGCTTTCTTT.

The rearrangement uses TRBV27 and TRBJ2-7; the D gene could be TRBD1 or TRBD2 (5 bases each). From germline, CDR1 is MNHEY and CDR2 SMNVEV (reference sequence). Deletions cut 3 bases from V and 1 base from J, with 19 bases between. This CDR3 is 17 amino acids long. The DNA of the CDR3 is TGTGCCAGCAGTTTCTCAGTCGGGGACGGAGCATCCTACGAGCAGTACTTC. This codes for CASSFSVGDGASYEQYF.

This clone was recorded once. This rearrangement joins TRBV7-6 to TRBJ2-2; tentative D call: TRBD1 (6 bases). Germline CDR1 SGHVS, CDR2 FNYEAQ. V dropped 1 base and J dropped 7 bases, with 10 bases sitting between them. CDR3 size: 14 residues. CDR3 loop: CASSLGRGGGELFF. The CDR3 bases are TGTGCCAGCAGCTTAGGCAGGGGCGGCGGGGAGCTGTTTTTT.

The chain combines TRBV27 with TRBJ2-1; TRBD1 matches 9 bases. Trimming removed 1 base from V and 7 bases from J; junction bases left unmatched: 2. Per germline, CDR1 MNHEY and CDR2 SMNVEV (reference sequence). This CDR3 is built from 14 residues. CDR3 in amino acids: CASSLYRGLNEQFF. The DNA for the CDR3 is TGTGCCAGCAGTTTATACAGGGGGCTAAATGAGCAGTTCTTC.

This clone was seen a single time. The chain is built from TRBV30 and TRBJ1-2; 7 positions match TRBD1. Germline lookup yields CDR1 GTSNPN and CDR2 SVGIG (reference sequence). V dropped 0 bases and J dropped 6; count of bases not matched to a gene: 10. The CDR3 extends over 15 amino acids. CDR3 loop: CAWSVQGGLKDGYTF. The CDR3 nucleotides read TGTGCCTGGAGTGTGCAGGGGGGGCTCAAGGATGGCTACACCTTC.

The chain uses TRBV5-4 and TRBJ2-4; 8 positions agree with TRBD1. The CDR3 sequence is 13 residues long. The V and J ends lost 3 bases and 8 bases, in that order; junction bases with no gene match: 4. CDR1 is SGHNT, CDR2 YYREEE, per germline (reference sequence). The CDR3 reads CASSSLQGDIQYF. As DNA, the CDR3 is TGTGCCAGCAGCTCCCTACAGGGGGACATTCAGTACTTC.

The V call is TRBV6-1, the J call TRBJ1-4; the D gene is possibly TRBD1 (5 bases). The V and J ends lost 5 bases and 8 bases respectively, with 15 bases between them. The length of the CDR3 is 14 residues. Germline V lookup: CDR1 MNHNS, CDR2 SASEGT. The CDR3 sequence: CASSITGEGEKLFF. The CDR3 bases are TGTGCCAGCAGTATCACTGGGGAGGGGGAAAAACTGTTTTTT.

The chain links TRBV7-9 to TRBJ2-5; the D is unclear. The CDR3 is 15 residues long. In germline, CDR1 is SEHNR, CDR2 FQNEAQ (reference sequence). Trimming cost V 1 base and J 5 bases, with 14 bases left between them. The CDR3 bases are TGTGCCAGCAGCTTAGAGATAGGGCTGGCGGAGACCCAGTACTTC. Translation: CASSLEIGLAETQYF.

This chain links TRBV13 with TRBJ2-7, with D maybe TRBD2 (5 bases). Trimming removed 3 bases from V and 4 bases from J, with 10 bases in between. This CDR3 spans 13 amino acids. Germline V gene sequence: CDR1 PRHDT, CDR2 FYEKMQ (reference sequence). The DNA for the CDR3 is TGTGCCAGCAGCTTCGGACTGACTTACGAGCAGTACTTC. This sequence encodes CASSFGLTYEQYF.

The chain joins TRBV6-6 to TRBJ2-7, with 7 bases aligning to TRBD1. Germline V gene data show CDR1 as MNHNY and CDR2 as SVGAGI (reference sequence). The CDR3 extends over 11 amino acids. V lost 2 bases and J lost 11; bases outside the gene matches: 3. This CDR3 reads CASSYGDSEYF. CDR3 coding DNA: TGTGCCAGCAGTTACGGGGACAGTGAGTACTTC.

The J gene is TRBJ2-7, the V gene TRBV4-1, with 7 bases that match TRBD2. J was trimmed by 3 bases and V by 1 base; bases with no gene match: 0. The CDR3 sequence is 13 residues long. In germline, CDR1 is MGHRA, CDR2 YSYEKL. The CDR3 here is CASSQGDYYEQYF. DNA for the CDR3: TGCGCCAGCAGCCAAGGGGACTACTACGAGCAGTACTTC.